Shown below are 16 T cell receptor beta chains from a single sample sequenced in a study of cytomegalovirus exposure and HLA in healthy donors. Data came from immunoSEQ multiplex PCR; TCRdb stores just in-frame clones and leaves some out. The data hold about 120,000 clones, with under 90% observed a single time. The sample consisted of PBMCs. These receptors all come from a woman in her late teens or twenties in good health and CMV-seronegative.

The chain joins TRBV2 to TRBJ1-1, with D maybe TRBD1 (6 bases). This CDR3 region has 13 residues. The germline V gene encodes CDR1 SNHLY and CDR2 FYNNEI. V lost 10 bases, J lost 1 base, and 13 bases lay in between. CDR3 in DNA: TGTGCCATCGCGGGGGCATGGAACACTGAAGCTTTCTTT. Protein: CAIAGAWNTEAFF.

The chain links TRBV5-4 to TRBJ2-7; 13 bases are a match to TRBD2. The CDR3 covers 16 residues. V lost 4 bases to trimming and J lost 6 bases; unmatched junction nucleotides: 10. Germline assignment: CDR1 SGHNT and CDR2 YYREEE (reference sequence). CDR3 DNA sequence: TGTGCCAGCAGCCCGGGACTAGCGGGAACCCTAGGCGAGCAGTACTTC. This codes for CASSPGLAGTLGEQYF.

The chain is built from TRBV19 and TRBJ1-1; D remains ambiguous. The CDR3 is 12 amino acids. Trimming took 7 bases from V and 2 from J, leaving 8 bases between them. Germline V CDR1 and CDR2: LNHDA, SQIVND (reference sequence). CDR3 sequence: CASTGANTEAFF. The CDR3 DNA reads TGTGCCAGTACCGGAGCCAACACTGAAGCTTTCTTT.

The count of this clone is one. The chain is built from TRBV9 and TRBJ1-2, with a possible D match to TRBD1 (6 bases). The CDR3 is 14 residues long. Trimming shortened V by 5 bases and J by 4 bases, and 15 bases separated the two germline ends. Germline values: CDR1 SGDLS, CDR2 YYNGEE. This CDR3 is CASRSPTGIYGYTF. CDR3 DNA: TGTGCCAGCAGAAGCCCCACAGGGATCTATGGCTACACCTTC.

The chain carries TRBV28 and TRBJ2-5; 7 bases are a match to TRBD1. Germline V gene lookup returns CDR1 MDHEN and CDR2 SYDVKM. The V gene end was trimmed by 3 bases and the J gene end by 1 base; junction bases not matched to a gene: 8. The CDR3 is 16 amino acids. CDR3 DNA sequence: TGTGCCAGCAGTTTGCCAGAGACAGGGCTCCAAGAGACCCAGTACTTC. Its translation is CASSLPETGLQETQYF.

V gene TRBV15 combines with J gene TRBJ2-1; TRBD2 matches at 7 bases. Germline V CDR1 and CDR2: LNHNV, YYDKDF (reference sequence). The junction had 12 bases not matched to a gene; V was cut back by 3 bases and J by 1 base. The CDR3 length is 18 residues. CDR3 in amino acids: CATSRTSRGFGSYNEQFF. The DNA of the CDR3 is TGTGCCACCAGCAGGACTAGCCGCGGGTTTGGGTCCTACAATGAGCAGTTCTTC.

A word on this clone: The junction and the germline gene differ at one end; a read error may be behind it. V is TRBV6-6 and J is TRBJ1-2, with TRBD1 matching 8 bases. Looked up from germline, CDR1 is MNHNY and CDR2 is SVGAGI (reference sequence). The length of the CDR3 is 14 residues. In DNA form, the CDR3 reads TGTGCCAGCAGTTACACAGACAGGGGCTATGGCTGCACCTTC. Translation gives CASSYTDRGYGCTF.

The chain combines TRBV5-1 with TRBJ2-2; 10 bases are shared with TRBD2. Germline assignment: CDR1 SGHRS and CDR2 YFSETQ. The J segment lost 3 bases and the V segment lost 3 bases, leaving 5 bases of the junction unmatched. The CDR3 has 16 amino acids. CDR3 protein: CASSWETSGYTGELFF. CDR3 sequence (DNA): TGCGCCAGCAGCTGGGAGACTAGCGGGTACACCGGGGAGCTGTTTTTT.

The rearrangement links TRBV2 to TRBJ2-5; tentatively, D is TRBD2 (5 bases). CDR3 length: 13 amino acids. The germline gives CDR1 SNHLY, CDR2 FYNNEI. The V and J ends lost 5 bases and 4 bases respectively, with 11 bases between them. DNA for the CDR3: TGTGCCAGCAGTCGAGCGGAGGTAGAGACCCAGTACTTC. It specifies CASSRAEVETQYF.

For the CDR3, the DNA is TGTGCCAGAAGCCGAAGCGGGGCTTCCACAGATACGCAGTATTTT. Residues: CARSRSGASTDTQYF. The rearrangement uses TRBV5-3 and TRBJ2-3; TRBD2 matches 7 bases. TRBV5-3 is an open reading frame, and its role is uncertain. The CDR3 length is 15 residues. V lost 4 bases, J lost 2 bases, and 7 bases stayed unmatched.

The CDR3 sequence: CASSIDPPGTGYGSEQYF. In DNA, the CDR3 is TGTGCCAGTAGTATAGATCCGCCGGGGACAGGGTATGGGTCCGAGCAGTACTTC. The chain carries TRBV19 and TRBJ2-7; 9 bases agree with TRBD1. The CDR3 runs 18 residues. The junction had 15 bases not matched to a gene; V was cut back by 0 bases and J by 6 bases. Germline values: CDR1 LNHDA, CDR2 SQIVND (reference sequence).

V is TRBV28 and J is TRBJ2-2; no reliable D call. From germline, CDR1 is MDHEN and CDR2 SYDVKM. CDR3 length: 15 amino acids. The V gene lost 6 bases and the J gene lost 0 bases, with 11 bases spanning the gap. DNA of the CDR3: TGTGCCAGCAGACGAGCTCTCGCGAACACCGGGGAGCTGTTTTTT. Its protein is CASRRALANTGELFF.

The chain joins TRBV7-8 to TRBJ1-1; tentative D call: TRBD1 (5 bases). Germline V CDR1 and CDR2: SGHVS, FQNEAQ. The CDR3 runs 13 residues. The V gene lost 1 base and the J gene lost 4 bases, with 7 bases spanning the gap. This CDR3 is CASSLGGGTEAFF. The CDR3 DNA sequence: TGTGCCAGCAGCTTAGGCGGGGGCACTGAAGCTTTCTTT.

The CDR3 DNA follows: TGTGCCTGGAGTCCCCTGAGGGAGGAGGCCGAGCAGTACTTC. It translates to CAWSPLREEAEQYF. V usage is TRBV30 and J usage is TRBJ2-7; TRBD2 is a possible D gene (6 bases). The CDR3 length is 14 residues. Per germline, CDR1 GTSNPN and CDR2 SVGIG (reference sequence). V was shortened by 2 bases and J by 6 bases, with 17 bases between the two germline ends. Full variable domain (missing parts from reference TRBV30 and TRBJ2-7): SQTIHQWPATLVQPVGSPLSLECTVEGTSNPNLYWYRQAAGRGLQLLFYSVGIGQISSEVPQNLSASRPQDRQFILSSKKLLLSDSGFYLCAWSPLREEAEQYFGPGTRLTVT.

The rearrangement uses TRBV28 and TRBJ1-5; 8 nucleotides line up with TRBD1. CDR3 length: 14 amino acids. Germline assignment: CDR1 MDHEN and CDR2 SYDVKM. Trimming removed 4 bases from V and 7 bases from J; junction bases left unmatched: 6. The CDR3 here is CASSSQGAGQPQHF. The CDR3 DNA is TGTGCCAGCAGTTCGCAGGGGGCCGGGCAGCCCCAGCATTTT.

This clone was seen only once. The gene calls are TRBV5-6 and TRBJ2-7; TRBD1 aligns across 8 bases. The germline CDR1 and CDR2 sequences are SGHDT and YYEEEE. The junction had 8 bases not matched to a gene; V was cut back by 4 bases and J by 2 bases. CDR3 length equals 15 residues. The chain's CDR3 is CASSLDRGHPYEQYF. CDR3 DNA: TGTGCCAGCAGCCTAGACAGGGGCCACCCCTACGAGCAGTACTTC.